The sequence of this T cell receptor (beta chain) was determined in a study of blood T cell repertoires in COVID-19. Germline CDR1 MDHEN, CDR2 SYDVKM. This CDR3 spans 13 amino acids. The V gene lost 7 bases and the J gene lost 10 bases, with 19 bases spanning the gap. This table comes from immunoSEQ multiplex PCR, and its TCRdb copy is limited to in-frame clones, with some not included. The sample includes approximately 160,000 clones, roughly nine tenths of them seen just once. Recruitment covered over 20 US areas and drew participants whose ages spanned about 18 to 89 years. The chain recombines TRBV28 with TRBJ1-1, with no clear D. The sequenced sample consisted of PBMCs or T cells enriched from blood (not recorded which). This clonotype was sampled from a woman in her fifties or sixties who had recovered from COVID-19. The CDR3 region is CASNPLGRARAFF. In DNA, the CDR3 is TGTGCCAGCAACCCTCTGGGGAGGGCGAGAGCTTTCTTT. The full variable domain, with the rest looked up from reference TRBV28 and TRBJ1-1, is DVKVTQSSRYLVKRTGEKVFLECVQDMDHENMFWYRQDPGLGLRLIYFSYDVKMKEKGDIPEGYSVSREKKERFSLILESASTNQTSMYLCASNPLGRARAFFGQGTRLTVV.